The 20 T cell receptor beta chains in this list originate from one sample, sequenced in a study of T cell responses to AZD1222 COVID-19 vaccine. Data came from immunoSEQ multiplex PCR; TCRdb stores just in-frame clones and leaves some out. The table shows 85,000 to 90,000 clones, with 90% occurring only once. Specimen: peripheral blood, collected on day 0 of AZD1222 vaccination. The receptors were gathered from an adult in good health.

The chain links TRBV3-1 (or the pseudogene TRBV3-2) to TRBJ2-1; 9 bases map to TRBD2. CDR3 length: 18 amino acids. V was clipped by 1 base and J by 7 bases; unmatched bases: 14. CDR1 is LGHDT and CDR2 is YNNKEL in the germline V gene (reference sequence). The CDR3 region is CASSQVMGGGAIVNEQFF. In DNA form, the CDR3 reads TGTGCCAGCAGCCAAGTAATGGGCGGGGGGGCCATTGTGAATGAGCAGTTCTTC.

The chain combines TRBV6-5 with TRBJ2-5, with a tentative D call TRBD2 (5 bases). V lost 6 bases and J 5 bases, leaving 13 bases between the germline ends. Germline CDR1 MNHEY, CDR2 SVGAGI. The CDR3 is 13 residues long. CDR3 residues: CASRAGGGETQYF. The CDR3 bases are TGTGCCAGCAGGGCGGGCGGCGGGGAGACCCAGTACTTC.

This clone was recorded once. Written as DNA, the CDR3 is TGTGCCCTAGCGGGAGGGTCCACGGGGGAGCAGTTCTTC. It translates to CALAGGSTGEQFF. V is TRBV30 and J is TRBJ2-1; 12 positions match TRBD2. Germline CDR1 GTSNPN, CDR2 SVGIG (reference sequence). V trimming: 8 bases; J trimming: 10 bases; junction bases outside the gene matches: 9. The CDR3 sequence is 13 residues long.

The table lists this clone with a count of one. CDR3: CASSESEAGQETQYF. CDR3 in DNA: TGCGCCAGCAGTGAGTCGGAGGCAGGCCAAGAGACCCAGTACTTC. This chain uses TRBV10-1 with TRBJ2-5; D might be TRBD2 (5 bases). CDR1 is WNHNN and CDR2 is SYGVQD in the germline V gene (reference sequence). V was pared by 0 bases and J by 1 base, with 9 bases between. This CDR3 is 15 amino acids long.

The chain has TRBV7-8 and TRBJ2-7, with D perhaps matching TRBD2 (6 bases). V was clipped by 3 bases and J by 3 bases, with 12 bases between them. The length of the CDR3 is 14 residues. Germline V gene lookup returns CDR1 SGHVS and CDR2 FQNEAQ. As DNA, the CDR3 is TGTGCCAGCAGCTTCGGATATAGCGGCTACGAGCAGTACTTC. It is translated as CASSFGYSGYEQYF.

CDR3 residues: CATRVSYEQYF. The CDR3 region has the DNA TGTGCCACCCGGGTCTCCTACGAGCAGTACTTC. The chain uses TRBV2 and TRBJ2-7, with D unclear. Germline values: CDR1 SNHLY, CDR2 FYNNEI. Trimming removed 10 bases from V and 0 bases from J, with 7 bases in between. The CDR3 consists of 11 residues.

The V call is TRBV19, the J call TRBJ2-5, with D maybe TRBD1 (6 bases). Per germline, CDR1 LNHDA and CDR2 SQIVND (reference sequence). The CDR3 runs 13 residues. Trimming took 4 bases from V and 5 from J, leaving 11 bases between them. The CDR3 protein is CASSKGEWETQYF. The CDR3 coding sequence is TGTGCCAGTAGTAAGGGGGAGTGGGAGACCCAGTACTTC.

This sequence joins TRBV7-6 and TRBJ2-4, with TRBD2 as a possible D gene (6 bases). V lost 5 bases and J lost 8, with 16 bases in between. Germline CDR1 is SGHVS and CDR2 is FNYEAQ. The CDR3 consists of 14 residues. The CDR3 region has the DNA TGTGCCAGCAGCCTAATGGGGGAGGATGACATTCAGTACTTC. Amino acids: CASSLMGEDDIQYF.

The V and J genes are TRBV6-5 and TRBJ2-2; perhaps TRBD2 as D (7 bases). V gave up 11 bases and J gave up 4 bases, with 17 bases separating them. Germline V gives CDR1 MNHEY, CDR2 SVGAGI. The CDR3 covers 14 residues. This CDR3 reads CAGGKGGSTGELFF. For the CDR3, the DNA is TGTGCCGGGGGGAAGGGGGGGAGCACCGGGGAGCTGTTTTTT.

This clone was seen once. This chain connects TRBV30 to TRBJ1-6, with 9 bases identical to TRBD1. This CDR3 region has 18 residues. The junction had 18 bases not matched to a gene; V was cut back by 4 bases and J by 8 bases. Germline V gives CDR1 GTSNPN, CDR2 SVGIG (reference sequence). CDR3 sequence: CAWTPHPGQGSLYSPLHF. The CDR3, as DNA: TGTGCCTGGACCCCGCACCCGGGACAGGGATCCCTTTATTCACCCCTCCACTTT.

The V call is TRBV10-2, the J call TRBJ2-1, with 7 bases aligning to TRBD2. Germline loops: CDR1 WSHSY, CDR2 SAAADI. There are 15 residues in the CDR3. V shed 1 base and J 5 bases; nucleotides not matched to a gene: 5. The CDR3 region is CASSELTGGHNEQFF. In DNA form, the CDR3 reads TGCGCCAGCAGTGAGTTAACGGGAGGCCACAATGAGCAGTTCTTC.

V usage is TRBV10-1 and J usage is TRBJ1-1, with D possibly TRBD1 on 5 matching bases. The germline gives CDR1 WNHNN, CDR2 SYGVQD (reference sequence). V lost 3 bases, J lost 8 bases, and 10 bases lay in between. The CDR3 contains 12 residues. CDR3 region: CASSDQWGEAFF. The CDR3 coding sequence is TGCGCCAGCAGTGACCAGTGGGGCGAAGCTTTCTTT.

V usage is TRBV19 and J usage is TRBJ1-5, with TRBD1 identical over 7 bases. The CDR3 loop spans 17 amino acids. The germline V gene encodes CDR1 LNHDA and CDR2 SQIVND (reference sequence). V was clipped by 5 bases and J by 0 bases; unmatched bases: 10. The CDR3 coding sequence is TGTGCCAGTAGTTTGGGACAGTCGGTAAATAGCAATCAGCCCCAGCATTTT. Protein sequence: CASSLGQSVNSNQPQHF.

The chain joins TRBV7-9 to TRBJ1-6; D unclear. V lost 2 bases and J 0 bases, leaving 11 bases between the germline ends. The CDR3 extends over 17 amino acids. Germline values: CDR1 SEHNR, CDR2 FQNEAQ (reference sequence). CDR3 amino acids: CASSLHPESSYNSPLHF. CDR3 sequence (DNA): TGTGCCAGCAGCTTACATCCGGAGAGCTCCTATAATTCACCCCTCCACTTT. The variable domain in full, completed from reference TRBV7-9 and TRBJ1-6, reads DTGVSQNPRHKITKRGQNVTFRCDPISEHNRLYWYRQTLGQGPEFLTYFQNEAQLEKSRLLSDRFSAERPKGSFSTLEIQRTEQGDSAMYLCASSLHPESSYNSPLHFGNGTRLTVT.

As DNA, the CDR3 is TGTGCCAGCAGCTTAAGCGGGGCCCCGGGTCAGCCCCAGCATTTT. Its translation: CASSLSGAPGQPQHF. This chain joins TRBV7-8 and TRBJ1-5; D is possibly TRBD1 (5 bases). Germline loops: CDR1 SGHVS, CDR2 FQNEAQ. CDR3 length equals 15 residues. Between the trimmed V and J ends, which lost 2 bases and 6 bases, there was a span of 14 bases.

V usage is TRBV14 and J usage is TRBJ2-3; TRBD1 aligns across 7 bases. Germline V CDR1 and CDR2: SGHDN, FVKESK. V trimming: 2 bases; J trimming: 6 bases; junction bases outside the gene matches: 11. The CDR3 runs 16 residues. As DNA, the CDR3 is TGTGCCAGCAGCCAAAAGGGACAGTCATATTGGGATACGCAGTATTTT. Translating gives CASSQKGQSYWDTQYF.

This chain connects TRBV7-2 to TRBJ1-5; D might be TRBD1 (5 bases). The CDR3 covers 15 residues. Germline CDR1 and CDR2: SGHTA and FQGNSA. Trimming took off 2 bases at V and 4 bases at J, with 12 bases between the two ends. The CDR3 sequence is CASSLQRGENQPQHF. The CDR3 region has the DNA TGTGCCAGCAGCTTACAGCGAGGGGAGAATCAGCCCCAGCATTTT.

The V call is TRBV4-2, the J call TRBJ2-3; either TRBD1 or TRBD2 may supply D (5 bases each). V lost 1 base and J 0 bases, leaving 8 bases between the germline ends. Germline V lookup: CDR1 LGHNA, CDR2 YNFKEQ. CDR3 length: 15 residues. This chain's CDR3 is CASSQAGPSTDTQYF. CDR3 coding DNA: TGTGCCAGCAGCCAAGCGGGACCTAGCACAGATACGCAGTATTTT.

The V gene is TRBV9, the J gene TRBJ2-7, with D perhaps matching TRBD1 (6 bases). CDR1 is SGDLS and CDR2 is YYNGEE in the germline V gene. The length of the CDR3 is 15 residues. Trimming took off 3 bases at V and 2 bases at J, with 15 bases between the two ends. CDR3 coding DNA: TGTGCCAGCAGCGAATACCGGGACACCACCTACGAGCAGTACTTC. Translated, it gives CASSEYRDTTYEQYF.

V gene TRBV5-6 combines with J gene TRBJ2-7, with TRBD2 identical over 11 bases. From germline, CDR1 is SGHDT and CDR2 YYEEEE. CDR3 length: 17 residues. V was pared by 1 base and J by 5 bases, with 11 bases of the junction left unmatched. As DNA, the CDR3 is TGTGCCAGCAGCTTGAGGTGGGTAGCGGGAGGGGTCGACGAGCAGTACTTC. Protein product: CASSLRWVAGGVDEQYF.